Listed below are T cell receptor beta chains from one sample, sequenced in a study of blood T cell repertoires in COVID-19. Produced via immunoSEQ multiplex PCR; TCRdb's table is partial and in-frame only. The table has approximately 80,000 clones, approximately 78% seen once. The specimen sequenced was peripheral blood. The receptors derive from a human donor in a cohort sampled during active COVID-19. Both conserved end residues are part of each CDR3. Each record gives: clone size, D gene, V gene, J gene, CDR3 protein, CDR3 DNA. The D gene is left open where the match is weak. Size values are once, few and many counts, or a class for expanded clones, and some rows have none.

clone size: -
D gene: -
V gene: TRBV4-1
J gene: TRBJ1-1
CDR3 protein: CASSLEGVDTEAFF
CDR3 DNA: TGCGCCAGCAGCCTCGAGGGTGTAGACACTGAAGCTTTCTTT

clone size: few
D gene: TRBD2
V gene: TRBV4-1
J gene: TRBJ2-2
CDR3 protein: CASSQSHSGGANTGELFF
CDR3 DNA: TGCGCCAGCAGCCAAAGTCATAGCGGGGGGGCGAACACCGGGGAGCTGTTTTTT

clone size: -
D gene: TRBD2
V gene: TRBV9
J gene: TRBJ2-3
CDR3 protein: CASSVGGLAGSTDTQYF
CDR3 DNA: TGTGCCAGCAGCGTAGGGGGGCTAGCGGGGAGCACAGATACGCAGTATTTT

clone size: -
D gene: TRBD2
V gene: TRBV7-3
J gene: TRBJ2-3
CDR3 protein: CASSSGLAVDTQYF
CDR3 DNA: TGTGCCAGCAGCTCGGGACTAGCGGTGGATACGCAGTATTTT

clone size: once
D gene: -
V gene: TRBV6-5
J gene: TRBJ1-1
CDR3 protein: CASIAYNPGTEAFF
CDR3 DNA: TGTGCCAGCATAGCATATAATCCGGGCACTGAAGCTTTCTTT

clone size: once
D gene: TRBD1
V gene: TRBV5-3
J gene: TRBJ1-5
CDR3 protein: CARSHLKQDRASNQPQHF
CDR3 DNA: TGTGCCAGAAGCCACCTAAAACAGGACAGGGCTAGCAATCAGCCCCAGCATTTT

clone size: -
D gene: TRBD1
V gene: TRBV9
J gene: TRBJ1-6
CDR3 protein: CASSYGQGPSPLHF
CDR3 DNA: TGTGCCAGCAGCTACGGACAGGGACCCTCACCCCTCCACTTT

clone size: -
D gene: TRBD1
V gene: TRBV7-6
J gene: TRBJ1-6
CDR3 protein: CASSLFPGTGSPLHF
CDR3 DNA: TGTGCCAGCAGCTTATTCCCAGGGACAGGTTCACCCCTCCACTTT

clone size: once
D gene: -
V gene: TRBV5-6
J gene: TRBJ1-1
CDR3 protein: CASSFKGQTEAFF
CDR3 DNA: TGTGCCAGCAGCTTTAAGGGGCAGACTGAAGCTTTCTTT

clone size: -
D gene: -
V gene: TRBV19
J gene: TRBJ1-5
CDR3 protein: CATSVARGYSNQPQHF
CDR3 DNA: TGTGCCACCTCCGTGGCCCGGGGTTATAGCAATCAGCCCCAGCATTTT

clone size: -
D gene: -
V gene: TRBV5-6
J gene: TRBJ1-4
CDR3 protein: CASSEPKRGGTNEKLFF
CDR3 DNA: TGTGCCAGCAGCGAACCGAAGAGAGGAGGGACTAATGAAAAACTGTTTTTT

clone size: -
D gene: -
V gene: TRBV15
J gene: TRBJ2-2
CDR3 protein: CATSIGGNTGELFF
CDR3 DNA: TGTGCCACCAGCATCGGAGGTAACACCGGGGAGCTGTTTTTT

clone size: -
D gene: TRBD1
V gene: TRBV5-1
J gene: TRBJ2-1
CDR3 protein: CASSSTGTGAGDEQFF
CDR3 DNA: TGCGCCAGCAGCTCGACCGGGACAGGGGCCGGGGATGAGCAGTTCTTC

clone size: few
D gene: -
V gene: TRBV25-1
J gene: TRBJ2-5
CDR3 protein: CASSARGTQYF
CDR3 DNA: TGTGCCAGCAGCGCCAGGGGGACCCAGTACTTC

clone size: -
D gene: TRBD1
V gene: TRBV10-3
J gene: TRBJ1-2
CDR3 protein: CAIKIQGANYGYTF
CDR3 DNA: TGTGCCATCAAAATTCAGGGGGCGAACTATGGCTACACCTTC

clone size: -
D gene: TRBD1
V gene: TRBV2
J gene: TRBJ2-7
CDR3 protein: CASSGQGNEQYF
CDR3 DNA: TGTGCCAGCAGTGGACAGGGAAACGAGCAGTACTTC

clone size: -
D gene: -
V gene: TRBV6-6
J gene: TRBJ2-7
CDR3 protein: CASSDSSYEQYF
CDR3 DNA: TGTGCCAGCAGTGACAGCTCCTACGAGCAGTACTTC

clone size: -
D gene: -
V gene: TRBV12-5
J gene: TRBJ2-2
CDR3 protein: CASGPGSTGELFF
CDR3 DNA: TGTGCTAGTGGTCCCGGGTCCACCGGGGAGCTGTTTTTT

clone size: -
D gene: -
V gene: TRBV28
J gene: TRBJ2-7
CDR3 protein: CASSLSPPAGARNEQYF
CDR3 DNA: TGTGCCAGCAGTTTATCCCCCCCGGCAGGGGCCAGGAACGAGCAGTACTTC

clone size: -
D gene: -
V gene: TRBV25-1
J gene: TRBJ2-7
CDR3 protein: CASSVSARQYF
CDR3 DNA: TGTGCCAGCAGTGTCAGCGCACGGCAGTACTTC

clone size: -
D gene: TRBD1
V gene: TRBV19
J gene: TRBJ1-1
CDR3 protein: CASSIGTANGLAEAFF
CDR3 DNA: TGTGCCAGTAGTATCGGGACAGCCAACGGGTTGGCTGAAGCTTTCTTT

clone size: -
D gene: -
V gene: TRBV7-3
J gene: TRBJ2-3
CDR3 protein: CASSLGGTDTQYF
CDR3 DNA: TGTGCCAGCAGTCTGGGGGGAACAGATACGCAGTATTTT

clone size: -
D gene: -
V gene: TRBV29-1
J gene: TRBJ2-2
CDR3 protein: CSVRSGLNTGELFF
CDR3 DNA: TGCAGCGTTCGTTCAGGGCTGAACACCGGGGAGCTGTTTTTT

clone size: -
D gene: TRBD2
V gene: TRBV3-1/TRBV3-2
J gene: TRBJ2-1
CDR3 protein: CASSLSTSGGHNEQFF
CDR3 DNA: TGTGCCAGCAGCCTATCAACTAGCGGGGGCCACAATGAGCAGTTCTTC

clone size: -
D gene: -
V gene: TRBV6-5
J gene: TRBJ1-6
CDR3 protein: CASRTSGSPLHF
CDR3 DNA: TGTGCCAGCAGGACATCAGGGTCACCCCTCCACTTT

clone size: -
D gene: -
V gene: TRBV30
J gene: TRBJ1-1
CDR3 protein: CAWSAGPTGSTEAFF
CDR3 DNA: TGTGCCTGGAGTGCCGGGCCCACAGGGAGTACTGAAGCTTTCTTT

clone size: -
D gene: -
V gene: TRBV18
J gene: TRBJ1-1
CDR3 protein: CASSLGQNTEAFF
CDR3 DNA: TGTGCCAGCTCTCTGGGACAGAACACTGAAGCTTTCTTT